This T cell receptor beta chain was documented in a study of T cell repertoires in cytomegalovirus infection. Background on the study: Matching HLA type and CMV infection were both indicated by public TCR beta signatures.

This clonotype was picked up many times. What it binds is unknown. Findings and limits, study-wide: The cumulative frequency of public TCR beta families identified carriers of CMV plus the relevant HLA.

The CDR3 contains 15 residues. Trimming removed 2 bases at V and 6 bases at J, with 14 bases between. The germline gives CDR1 SGHTA, CDR2 FQGNSA. TCRdb passed the reads through MiXCR, listing each CDR3 protein once. The sample records roughly 500,000 distinct CDR3 sequences, approximately 42% being singletons. The TCR comes from a human donor in good health (CMV status not recorded). Some clones in this sample may be carry-over from other donors' samples. V and J are TRBV7-2 and TRBJ2-1; possibly TRBD2 for D (5 bases). The sequences come from cultured PBMCs, collected from culture after CMV antigen stimulation. The CDR3 sequence is CASSLWPGRGNEQFF. The CDR3 nucleotides read TGTGCCAGCAGCTTATGGCCCGGCCGGGGCAATGAGCAGTTCTTC.